One sample yielded the 32 T cell receptor beta chains listed below, sequenced in a study of shared clonotypes between healthy human individuals. Some clones are missing from TCRdb's copy, which holds only in-frame ones; the method was immunoSEQ multiplex PCR. The sample has 800,000 to 950,000 clones; roughly 96% are singletons. Positive CCR7 selection of CD45RO-negative cells yielded the naive CD8 cells, and terminally differentiated effector memory CD45RA+ cells were excluded. Specimen: naive CD8+ T cells sorted from blood. The receptors stem from a young man in good health.

The genes are TRBV5-1 and TRBJ2-3; the match to TRBD2 covers 12 bases. The CDR3 runs to 17 residues. The germline gives CDR1 SGHRS, CDR2 YFSETQ. V lost 4 bases, J lost 5 bases, and 11 bases stayed unmatched. CDR3 residues: CASSKGLAGLREDTQYF. The CDR3 nucleotides are TGCGCCAGCAGCAAGGGACTAGCGGGCCTAAGGGAAGATACGCAGTATTTT.

The genes are TRBV7-2 and TRBJ2-7; D call uncertain. The CDR3 length is 14 residues. Per the germline V gene, CDR1 is SGHTA and CDR2 is FQGNSA. The V and J ends lost 4 bases and 7 bases respectively, with 17 bases between them. In DNA, the CDR3 is TGTGCCAGCAGCTGGTCATTCCTCCCCCATGAGCAGTACTTC. It translates to CASSWSFLPHEQYF. Full variable domain (outside the CDR3, taken from reference TRBV7-2 and TRBJ2-7): GAGVSQSPSNKVTEKGKDVELRCDPISGHTALYWYRQSLGQGLEFLIYFQGNSAPDKSGLPSDRFSAERTGGSVSTLTIQRTQQEDSAVYLCASSWSFLPHEQYFGPGTRLTVT.

The genes are TRBV27 and TRBJ1-5; D gene unclear. The CDR3 has 15 amino acids. CDR1 and CDR2 (germline): MNHEY, SMNVEV (reference sequence). V dropped 3 bases and J dropped 0 bases, with 9 bases sitting between them. The CDR3 region has the DNA TGTGCCAGCAGTTTGGCGATGGATAGCAATCAGCCCCAGCATTTT. This translates into CASSLAMDSNQPQHF.

The V call is TRBV7-9, the J call TRBJ2-5; weak D call: TRBD1 (6 bases). Deletions cut 0 bases from V and 4 bases from J, with 15 bases between. CDR1 and CDR2 (germline): SEHNR, FQNEAQ (reference sequence). The CDR3 covers 16 residues. This chain's CDR3 is CASSLAQGTPLETQYF. For the CDR3, the DNA is TGTGCCAGCAGCTTAGCGCAGGGGACCCCTCTAGAGACCCAGTACTTC.

The chain is built from TRBV9 and TRBJ2-2; no clear D gene. Germline V gives CDR1 SGDLS, CDR2 YYNGEE. V lost 0 bases to trimming and J lost 2 bases, with 14 bases between them. The CDR3 is 17 residues long. CDR3 sequence: CASSVGDRLFNTGELFF. The CDR3 DNA sequence: TGTGCCAGCAGCGTAGGGGATCGTCTATTCAACACCGGGGAGCTGTTTTTT.

The V call is TRBV28, the J call TRBJ1-5; D uncertain. Germline-derived CDR1 and CDR2 are MDHEN and SYDVKM. The germline V and J ends were trimmed by 3 bases and 3 bases, with 3 bases remaining between them. The CDR3 consists of 12 residues. As DNA, the CDR3 is TGTGCCAGCAGTTTCGTCAATCAGCCCCAGCATTTT. It yields the protein CASSFVNQPQHF.

V gene TRBV28 combines with J gene TRBJ2-4, with TRBD2 identical over 10 bases. Trimming removed 2 bases from V and 5 bases from J; junction bases left unmatched: 3. Germline values: CDR1 MDHEN, CDR2 SYDVKM. The CDR3 is 15 amino acids. This CDR3 is CASSLLAGAENIQYF. In nucleotides, the CDR3 is TGTGCCAGCAGTTTACTAGCGGGAGCGGAAAACATTCAGTACTTC.

This chain uses TRBV27 with TRBJ2-1, with 7 nucleotides matching TRBD1. CDR3 length equals 15 residues. J lost 10 bases, V lost 7 bases, and 16 bases had no gene match. Per the germline V gene, CDR1 is MNHEY and CDR2 is SMNVEV (reference sequence). The CDR3 DNA reads as TGTGCCAGCAACGGTCGACAGGGAGCCCCTAGGGAGCAGTTCTTC. It is translated as CASNGRQGAPREQFF.

The gene calls are TRBV9 and TRBJ2-1, with 10 bases aligning to TRBD2. Germline lookup yields CDR1 SGDLS and CDR2 YYNGEE. The CDR3 loop spans 17 amino acids. The V and J ends lost 0 bases and 5 bases, in that order; junction bases with no gene match: 8. Here the CDR3 DNA reads TGTGCCAGCAGCGTAGCCGCTAGCGGGAGACAAAACAATGAGCAGTTCTTC. Translated: CASSVAASGRQNNEQFF. Full variable domain (outside the CDR3, taken from reference TRBV9 and TRBJ2-1): DSGVTQTPKHLITATGQRVTLRCSPRSGDLSVYWYQQSLDQGLQFLIQYYNGEERAKGNILERFSAQQFPDLHSELNLSSLELGDSALYFCASSVAASGRQNNEQFFGPGTRLTVL.

CDR3 sequence: CASSLLVEGQGTDTQYF. The DNA for the CDR3 is TGTGCCAGCAGTTTATTAGTCGAGGGACAGGGTACAGATACGCAGTATTTT. V and J are TRBV28 and TRBJ2-3, with TRBD1 matching 9 bases. CDR1 and CDR2 from the germline V gene are MDHEN and SYDVKM. CDR3 length: 17 residues. The V and J ends lost 1 base and 3 bases, in that order; junction bases with no gene match: 8. The full variable domain, its missing parts supplied by reference TRBV28 and TRBJ2-3, is DVKVTQSSRYLVKRTGEKVFLECVQDMDHENMFWYRQDPGLGLRLIYFSYDVKMKEKGDIPEGYSVSREKKERFSLILESASTNQTSMYLCASSLLVEGQGTDTQYFGPGTRLTVL.

This sequence joins TRBV30 and TRBJ1-1; no clear D. Germline V gives CDR1 GTSNPN, CDR2 SVGIG (reference sequence). The V end was cut by 0 bases, the J end by 0 bases, with 5 bases between. The CDR3 totals 13 residues. The CDR3 reads CAWSVVMNTEAFF. The CDR3 nucleotides read TGTGCCTGGAGTGTAGTGATGAACACTGAAGCTTTCTTT.

The genes are TRBV30 and TRBJ2-3; no reliable D call. Trimming pared 2 bases from V and 6 bases from J, leaving 9 bases between. The CDR3 totals 12 residues. Per the germline V gene, CDR1 is GTSNPN and CDR2 is SVGIG (reference sequence). In DNA, the CDR3 is TGTGCCTGGAGTATGCAGTCTGATACGCAGTATTTT. Its protein product is CAWSMQSDTQYF.

V usage is TRBV18 and J usage is TRBJ2-1; either TRBD1 or TRBD2 may supply D (5 bases each). This CDR3 region has 14 residues. Trimming stripped 3 bases from V and 4 bases from J, with 10 bases between. Germline V gives CDR1 KGHSH, CDR2 LQKENI. CDR3 residues: CASSPSGAYNEQFF. CDR3 coding DNA: TGTGCCAGCTCACCTTCCGGGGCGTACAATGAGCAGTTCTTC.

CDR3 nucleotides: TGCGCCAGCAGCCAAGATGTTAGGGTCTATGAGCAGTTCTTC. Its protein product is CASSQDVRVYEQFF. This rearrangement joins TRBV4-1 to TRBJ2-1; no firm D call. Trimming took 0 bases from V and 8 from J, leaving 11 bases between them. The CDR3 is 14 residues long. Germline V lookup: CDR1 MGHRA, CDR2 YSYEKL.

The chain has TRBV9 and TRBJ2-3; 7 bases align to TRBD1. V lost 0 bases, J lost 1 base, and 2 bases stayed unmatched. The CDR3 sequence is 15 residues long. CDR1 is SGDLS, CDR2 YYNGEE, per germline. DNA for the CDR3: TGTGCCAGCAGCGTAGACGGGACAGGCACAGATACGCAGTATTTT. This gives the protein CASSVDGTGTDTQYF.

The chain recombines TRBV5-4 with TRBJ2-1, with 8 bases aligning to TRBD2. Germline-derived CDR1 and CDR2 are SGHNT and YYREEE (reference sequence). V lost 4 bases and J lost 0; bases outside the gene matches: 9. The CDR3 length is 17 residues. CDR3 protein: CASSEGSGRASYNEQFF. The CDR3 DNA reads TGTGCCAGCAGCGAAGGGTCCGGGAGGGCCTCCTACAATGAGCAGTTCTTC.

The J gene is TRBJ2-7, the V gene TRBV7-9, with TRBD2 matching over 8 bases. The CDR3 is 17 amino acids. Germline CDR1 SEHNR, CDR2 FQNEAQ (reference sequence). With V trimmed by 10 bases and J by 2 bases, 19 bases remained unmatched. The CDR3 DNA reads TGTGCCACCCACCCCCGGGACGTAGGACTAGCAACCTACGAGCAGTACTTC. Protein: CATHPRDVGLATYEQYF.

The chain is built from TRBV2 and TRBJ2-2, with TRBD2 identical over 7 bases. V lost 8 bases and J lost 1; bases outside the gene matches: 13. CDR3 length: 17 residues. CDR1 is SNHLY, CDR2 FYNNEI, per germline. CDR3 residues: CASASSGALLNTGELFF. The CDR3 DNA reads as TGTGCCAGCGCTTCAAGCGGGGCTCTATTGAACACCGGGGAGCTGTTTTTT.

The chain uses TRBV6-6 and TRBJ1-2; the match to TRBD1 covers 7 bases. This CDR3 comprises 13 residues. The germline V gene encodes CDR1 MNHNY and CDR2 SVGAGI (reference sequence). V shed 7 bases, J shed 8 bases, and the junction held 10 bases outside the gene matches. CDR3 sequence reads: CASNQDRPEGYTF. The CDR3, as DNA: TGTGCCAGCAACCAGGACAGGCCTGAGGGCTACACCTTC.

The chain recombines TRBV7-9 with TRBJ1-5; no clear D gene. Germline CDR1 is SEHNR and CDR2 is FQNEAQ (reference sequence). V dropped 7 bases and J dropped 9 bases, with 10 bases sitting between them. This CDR3 spans 11 amino acids. The CDR3 DNA reads as TGTGCCAGCACTAGTGGTGGGCCCCAGCATTTT. It encodes CASTSGGPQHF.

This clone showed up just a few times. The rearrangement joins TRBV18 to TRBJ2-2, with TRBD2 identical over 7 bases. With 0 bases clipped from V and 3 bases from J, the junction kept 4 bases outside the gene matches. The CDR3 is 16 residues long. Germline V gives CDR1 KGHSH, CDR2 LQKENI. CDR3 loop: CASSPPERGYTGELFF. The CDR3 nucleotides read TGTGCCAGCTCACCACCAGAGCGGGGTTACACCGGGGAGCTGTTTTTT.

The gene calls are TRBV27 and TRBJ2-1, with no clear D. From germline, CDR1 is MNHEY and CDR2 SMNVEV (reference sequence). The CDR3 has 13 residues. Trimming took off 2 bases at V and 9 bases at J, with 11 bases between the two ends. CDR3 sequence reads: CASSLRWGREQFF. In DNA, the CDR3 is TGTGCCAGCAGTTTAAGGTGGGGTCGTGAGCAGTTCTTC.

The genes are TRBV7-2 and TRBJ2-4; D not certain. The CDR3 is 12 residues long. Germline lookup yields CDR1 SGHTA and CDR2 FQGNSA. Trimming pared 10 bases from V and 7 bases from J, leaving 14 bases between. The CDR3 DNA sequence: TGTGCCACCCGGAGTTCTGGGAACATTCAGTACTTC. Its protein is CATRSSGNIQYF. Complete variable domain (other parts from reference TRBV7-2 and TRBJ2-4): GAGVSQSPSNKVTEKGKDVELRCDPISGHTALYWYRQSLGQGLEFLIYFQGNSAPDKSGLPSDRFSAERTGGSVSTLTIQRTQQEDSAVYLCATRSSGNIQYFGAGTRLSVL.

The gene calls are TRBV28 and TRBJ2-1, with TRBD2 matching 8 bases. The ends lost 6 bases at V and 1 base at J; junction bases unmatched: 2. Germline V gene sequence: CDR1 MDHEN, CDR2 SYDVKM. The CDR3 extends over 14 amino acids. This chain's CDR3 is CASRTSGSYNEQFF. For the CDR3, the DNA is TGTGCCAGCAGAACTAGCGGATCCTACAATGAGCAGTTCTTC.

This sequence joins TRBV29-1 and TRBJ2-1; weak D call: TRBD1 (6 bases). The CDR3 has 11 residues. The germline gives CDR1 SQVTM, CDR2 ANQGSEA. The germline V and J ends were trimmed by 6 bases and 10 bases, with 13 bases remaining between them. The CDR3 protein is CSVPKGVEQFF. CDR3 in DNA: TGCAGCGTCCCAAAGGGGGTAGAGCAGTTCTTC.

The chain carries TRBV27 and TRBJ2-3; D possibly uses TRBD1 or TRBD2 (5 bases each). The CDR3 runs to 15 residues. CDR1 and CDR2 from the germline V gene are MNHEY and SMNVEV (reference sequence). V lost 7 bases to trimming and J lost 3 bases, with 17 bases between them. CDR3 nucleotides: TGTGCCAGCACCCGAGAGGGGCTAAGGACAGATACGCAGTATTTT. Amino acid sequence: CASTREGLRTDTQYF.

J is TRBJ1-1 and V is TRBV28; 8 positions match TRBD1. This CDR3 is built from 14 residues. The germline V gene has CDR1 MDHEN and CDR2 SYDVKM. V dropped 6 bases and J dropped 1; count of bases not matched to a gene: 4. CDR3 residues: CASSIGTGNTEAFF. CDR3 nucleotides: TGTGCCAGCAGCATAGGGACAGGGAACACTGAAGCTTTCTTT. Full variable domain (remainder filled in from reference TRBV28 and TRBJ1-1): DVKVTQSSRYLVKRTGEKVFLECVQDMDHENMFWYRQDPGLGLRLIYFSYDVKMKEKGDIPEGYSVSREKKERFSLILESASTNQTSMYLCASSIGTGNTEAFFGQGTRLTVV.

V is TRBV28 and J is TRBJ2-7; weak D call: TRBD1 (5 bases). CDR3 length: 15 amino acids. V was trimmed by 3 bases and J by 3 bases, leaving 15 bases between them. Germline assignment: CDR1 MDHEN and CDR2 SYDVKM. CDR3 sequence: CASSLGPGIFYEQYF. Here the CDR3 DNA reads TGTGCCAGCAGTTTGGGGCCAGGGATTTTCTACGAGCAGTACTTC. Full variable domain (remainder filled in from reference TRBV28 and TRBJ2-7): DVKVTQSSRYLVKRTGEKVFLECVQDMDHENMFWYRQDPGLGLRLIYFSYDVKMKEKGDIPEGYSVSREKKERFSLILESASTNQTSMYLCASSLGPGIFYEQYFGPGTRLTVT.

The chain joins TRBV7-6 to TRBJ2-7, with D perhaps TRBD1 or TRBD2 (5 bases each). With 1 base removed from V and 0 bases from J, the gap between germline ends came to 10 bases. Germline loops: CDR1 SGHVS, CDR2 FNYEAQ. This CDR3 comprises 15 residues. CDR3 protein: CASSLVAGSSYEQYF. CDR3 nucleotide sequence: TGTGCCAGCAGCTTAGTGGCAGGGAGCTCCTACGAGCAGTACTTC. Using reference TRBV7-6 and TRBJ2-7 for the parts outside the CDR3, the full variable domain is GAGVSQSPRYKVTKRGQDVALRCDPISGHVSLYWYRQALGQGPEFLTYFNYEAQQDKSGLPNDRFSAERPEGSISTLTIQRTEQRDSAMYRCASSLVAGSSYEQYFGPGTRLTVT.

About this clone: Relative to the germline gene, one junction end is altered; a read error may explain this. The genes are TRBV6-6 and TRBJ2-1; 8 positions match TRBD2. In germline, CDR1 is MNHNY, CDR2 SVGAGI (reference sequence). The CDR3 loop spans 13 amino acids. The CDR3 nucleotides read TGTGCCAGCAGAGGCGTAGAGCGGGAGTTTCCGATCTTC. This encodes CASRGVEREFPIF.

The V and J genes are TRBV5-1 and TRBJ2-7; weak D call: TRBD2 (5 bases). The CDR3 contains 14 residues. Trimming stripped 0 bases from V and 3 bases from J, with 10 bases between. The germline V gene encodes CDR1 SGHRS and CDR2 YFSETQ. The CDR3 DNA reads as TGCGCCAGCAGCTTGGACGGGGTCAACTACGAGCAGTACTTC. Its protein is CASSLDGVNYEQYF. The full variable domain, with the rest looked up from reference TRBV5-1 and TRBJ2-7, is KAGVTQTPRYLIKTRGQQVTLSCSPISGHRSVSWYQQTPGQGLQFLFEYFSETQRNKGNFPGRFSGRQFSNSRSEMNVSTLELGDSALYLCASSLDGVNYEQYFGPGTRLTVT.

The rearrangement links TRBV29-1 to TRBJ2-7; 8 bases map to TRBD1. The V gene end was trimmed by 7 bases and the J gene end by 5 bases; junction bases not matched to a gene: 7. CDR1 and CDR2 (germline): SQVTM, ANQGSEA. CDR3 length: 12 amino acids. CDR3 DNA: TGCAGCGGAACGGACAGGGCGGACGAGCAGTACTTC. Its protein is CSGTDRADEQYF.